This T cell receptor (beta chain) comes out of a study of cytomegalovirus exposure and HLA in healthy donors. Across the whole study: It was reported in a later analysis that the same platform had been used for the 120 or so validation repertoires as for the 550 to 700 first-cohort repertoires. Findings of the study overall: Usually a TCR sequence was rare, but some public TCRs were found in many donors. In a later analysis, first-cohort TCR clusters were found to tend to co-occur in the 120 validation repertoires. A few chains linked to CMV were shown in vitro to be specific for CMV antigens.

The V gene lost 8 bases and the J gene lost 5 bases, with 3 bases spanning the gap. CDR3 length: 9 residues. Germline V gene lookup returns CDR1 MNHNY and CDR2 SVGAGI (reference sequence). Note on this clone: What it recognizes is unknown.

The assay was immunoSEQ multiplex PCR, and TCRdb's table has in-frame clones only and misses some. The data show more than 75,000 clones, with 85% to 95% seen just once and approximately 0.67% held by the top ten. This clonotype was sampled from a young man in good health and CMV-seronegative. The chain employs TRBV6-6 and TRBJ1-1; D call uncertain. The sample was PBMCs. This chain's CDR3 is CASATEAFF. The CDR3 region has the DNA TGTGCCAGCGCGACTGAAGCTTTCTTT.